One sample yielded the 15 T cell receptor beta chains listed below, sequenced in a study of T cells in Graves' hyperthyroidism and ophthalmopathy. Amplification of TCR beta CDR3 regions used RNA as the template. First-round RT-PCR targeting the TCR CDR3 was performed with the HTBI primer set. TCRdb recomputed calls from the multiplex PCR reads with MiXCR, one row per CDR3 protein. Altogether about 530,000 distinct CDR3 sequences are present, about 15% being singletons, with the ten largest covering approximately 18%. The sample taken for sequencing was blood. These receptor sequences come from a young woman with Graves' ophthalmopathy.

This clonotype appeared many times. The rearrangement uses TRBV3-1 and TRBJ2-2; D ambiguous. V was shortened by 1 base and J by 6 bases, with 3 bases between the two germline ends. CDR1 and CDR2 from the germline V gene are LGHDT and YNNKEL (reference sequence). The CDR3 runs 12 residues. The CDR3 protein is CASSQVPGELFF. The DNA of the CDR3 is TGTGCCAGCAGCCAAGTTCCCGGGGAGCTGTTTTTT.

This clonotype was counted between two and nine times. The chain is built from TRBV29-1 and TRBJ1-1; the D is unclear. CDR1 is SQVTM, CDR2 ANQGSEA, per germline. The V gene lost 6 bases and the J gene lost 1 base, with 15 bases spanning the gap. The CDR3 runs to 14 residues. Written as DNA, the CDR3 is TGCAGCGTCCGAATGGAAAGGGCGAACACTGAAGCTTTCTTT. Amino acids: CSVRMERANTEAFF.

This chain uses TRBV30 with TRBJ2-1, with unresolved D. Trimming left V 2 bases short and J 4 bases short, with 21 bases between. From germline, CDR1 is GTSNPN and CDR2 SVGIG (reference sequence). This CDR3 has 17 residues. The CDR3 reads CAWSNGFLVRPYNEQFF. CDR3 DNA sequence: TGTGCCTGGAGTAACGGGTTTCTAGTCCGGCCATACAATGAGCAGTTCTTC.

This clonotype was observed at least ten times. V gene TRBV20-1 combines with J gene TRBJ2-7; D is unclear. The CDR3 extends over 11 amino acids. V lost 6 bases and J lost 6, with 12 bases in between. Looked up from germline, CDR1 is DFQATT and CDR2 is SNEGSKA (reference sequence). DNA of the CDR3: TGCAGTGCGCGCAGAGAAACCGAGCAGTACTTC. Protein sequence: CSARRETEQYF.

CDR3 DNA sequence: TGTGCCAGCAGCTATCCCGGGACAGGGGAATCACCCCTCCACTTT. Translation: CASSYPGTGESPLHF. This chain uses TRBV7-3 with TRBJ1-6, with 10 bases lining up with TRBD1. The CDR3 totals 15 residues. Germline V lookup: CDR1 SGHTA, CDR2 FQGTGA. V lost 4 bases to trimming and J lost 10 bases; unmatched junction nucleotides: 7.

This clonotype was seen at least ten times. The rearrangement uses TRBV3-1 and TRBJ2-1; D unclear. Trimming took 3 bases from V and 3 from J, leaving 18 bases between them. Germline assignment: CDR1 LGHDT and CDR2 YNNKEL (reference sequence). The CDR3 contains 17 residues. The CDR3 coding sequence is TGTGCCAGCAGCCAGGCCGGGTCGCGGTCGGACTACAATGAGCAGTTCTTC. Its translation is CASSQAGSRSDYNEQFF.

This rearrangement joins TRBV20-1 to TRBJ2-1; D gene unclear. Germline values: CDR1 DFQATT, CDR2 SNEGSKA (reference sequence). The CDR3 loop spans 10 amino acids. The germline V and J ends were trimmed by 3 bases and 8 bases, with 5 bases remaining between them. The chain's CDR3 is CSARFDEQFF. The CDR3, as DNA: TGCAGTGCTAGGTTTGATGAGCAGTTCTTC.

This clonotype was recorded at least ten times. The chain recombines TRBV5-1 with TRBJ1-5, with 7 positions matching TRBD1. The CDR3 loop spans 15 amino acids. Looked up from germline, CDR1 is SGHRS and CDR2 is YFSETQ. V lost 0 bases and J lost 4; bases outside the gene matches: 4. The CDR3 loop is CASSLGTGVNQPQHF. Here the CDR3 DNA reads TGCGCCAGCAGCTTGGGAACAGGGGTAAATCAGCCCCAGCATTTT. The full variable domain, rest sourced from reference TRBV5-1 and TRBJ1-5, is KAGVTQTPRYLIKTRGQQVTLSCSPISGHRSVSWYQQTPGQGLQFLFEYFSETQRNKGNFPGRFSGRQFSNSRSEMNVSTLELGDSALYLCASSLGTGVNQPQHFGDGTRLSIL.

Comment on this clonotype: The junction departs from the called germline gene at one end, perhaps through a read error. The chain recombines TRBV5-4 with TRBJ2-7; the match to TRBD2 covers 8 bases. Germline V gives CDR1 SGHNT, CDR2 YYREEE (reference sequence). This CDR3 region has 14 residues. The CDR3 protein is CASSHGERENEQYF. The CDR3 DNA sequence: TGCGCCAGCAGCCATGGGGAGCGGGAGAACGAGCAGTACTTC.

This chain links TRBV19 with TRBJ2-7; TRBD1 agrees at 7 bases. This CDR3 is 14 amino acids long. With V trimmed by 6 bases and J by 3 bases, 8 bases remained unmatched. The V gene's germline CDR1 is LNHDA and CDR2 SQIVND (reference sequence). The CDR3 loop is CASSTVTGNYEQYF. The CDR3 nucleotides are TGTGCCAGTAGCACTGTGACAGGGAACTACGAGCAGTACTTC. The whole variable domain, remainder taken from reference TRBV19 and TRBJ2-7, is DGGITQSPKYLFRKEGQNVTLSCEQNLNHDAMYWYRQDPGQGLRLIYYSQIVNDFQKGDIAEGYSVSREKKESFPLTVTSAQKNPTAFYLCASSTVTGNYEQYFGPGTRLTVT.

The chain recombines TRBV7-3 with TRBJ2-3; tentatively, D is TRBD2 (6 bases). CDR1 and CDR2 from the germline V gene are SGHTA and FQGTGA. Trimming stripped 1 base from V and 7 bases from J, with 24 bases between. This CDR3 has 18 residues. CDR3 amino acids: CASSLRFEGGESGYTQYF. The CDR3 nucleotides are TGTGCCAGCAGCTTAAGATTTGAGGGCGGGGAGTCTGGATATACGCAGTATTTT.

The chain has TRBV5-1 and TRBJ2-1; TRBD1 matches 9 bases. The CDR3 is 15 amino acids. CDR1 and CDR2 from the germline V gene are SGHRS and YFSETQ. With 2 bases clipped from V and 9 bases from J, the junction kept 9 bases outside the gene matches. This CDR3 reads CASSFGTGSSSEQFF. CDR3 sequence (DNA): TGCGCCAGCAGCTTTGGGACAGGGTCATCGAGTGAGCAGTTCTTC.

This clonotype was seen a few times. This chain uses TRBV11-2 with TRBJ2-1; possibly TRBD1 for D (5 bases). Germline-derived CDR1 and CDR2 are SGHAT and FQNNGV. The CDR3 extends over 13 amino acids. V was shortened by 0 bases and J by 7 bases, with 7 bases between the two germline ends. The CDR3 loop is CASSLEQVNEQFF. CDR3 sequence (DNA): TGTGCCAGCAGCTTAGAACAGGTAAATGAGCAGTTCTTC.

In this sample, this clonotype turned up once. The chain uses TRBV4-1 and TRBJ2-1, with 13 bases matching TRBD2. CDR3 length: 17 amino acids. Losses at the gene ends were 4 bases for V and 2 bases for J; bases not matched to a gene: 5. The germline V gene encodes CDR1 MGHRA and CDR2 YSYEKL. The CDR3 sequence: CASSRTSGSPTYNEQFF. CDR3 in DNA: TGCGCCAGCAGCCGGACTAGCGGGAGCCCCACCTACAATGAGCAGTTCTTC.

CDR3 in amino acids: CASSEPGLGKNIQYF. CDR3 nucleotides: TGCGCCAGCAGTGAACCAGGACTAGGCAAAAACATTCAGTACTTC. V usage is TRBV10-2 and J usage is TRBJ2-4; TRBD2 matches at 7 bases. Germline V gene sequence: CDR1 WSHSY, CDR2 SAAADI. Trimming cost V 3 bases and J 3 bases; bases outside gene matches: 5. The CDR3 is 15 amino acids.